This T cell receptor beta chain was recovered during a study of CD4 T cells in relation to SARS-CoV-2 and coronaviruses. This clone was seen more than once but under ten times. Its antigen remains unidentified. Repertoires were generated with immunoSEQ multiplex PCR, while TCRdb's copy carries only in-frame clones and drops some. This table has some 43,000 clones, roughly 80% appearing once. The CDR3 runs 15 residues. Trimming removed 5 bases from V and 2 bases from J, with 14 bases in between. Germline values: CDR1 SGHAT, CDR2 FQNNGV. The source material was naive CD4+ T cells from PBMCs, cultured in vitro. Subset described: naive CD4+ T cells isolated by negative enrichment. This chain links TRBV11-2 with TRBJ2-3; the D gene is possibly TRBD1 (5 bases). The source is an adult with COVID-19. The CDR3 DNA is TGTGCCAGCAGCCGACGACAGAGCCACACAGATACGCAGTATTTT. This gives the protein CASSRRQSHTDTQYF.